The clone carrying this T cell receptor beta chain showed up just a few times. CDR3 length: 13 residues. Trimming shortened V by 8 bases and J by 6 bases, and 13 bases separated the two germline ends. Germline CDR1 and CDR2: SNHLY and FYNNEI. This specimen belongs to a study of patients and donors after allogeneic stem cell transplantation. TCRdb reanalysed the RT-PCR reads using MiXCR and keeps one entry per CDR3 protein. The profile shows 150,000 to 200,000 distinct CDR3 sequences, approximately 30% of them singletons. The receptor's source is a human donor who was either an allogeneic HSCT recipient or a stem cell or donor lymphocyte infusion donor (not recorded which). It is not recorded whose cells these are; they may come from a transplant donor. Sequenced material: blood, either unsorted or a sorted T cell fraction (not recorded which). V gene TRBV2 combines with J gene TRBJ1-4, with a weak D call TRBD1 (5 bases). Here the CDR3 reads CASEGLGYEKLFF. CDR3 bases: TGTGCCAGCGAGGGGTTAGGGTATGAAAAACTGTTTTTT.